The 9 T cell receptor beta chains in this list originate from one sample, sequenced in a study of T cell responses to AZD1222 COVID-19 vaccine. Profiled with immunoSEQ multiplex PCR; TCRdb holds only in-frame clones, not every one. Of about 120,000 clones in the sample, 86% were seen once. Sequencing used peripheral blood, obtained 28 days after the second AZD1222 dose. These TCRs come from an adult who received the AZD1222 COVID-19 vaccine.

V and J are TRBV12-5 and TRBJ1-1; D is ambiguous. Germline V gene sequence: CDR1 LGHNT, CDR2 FRNRAP. V was clipped by 3 bases and J by 5 bases, with 10 bases between them. This CDR3 has 13 amino acids. The CDR3 loop reads CASGFFPGTEAFF. CDR3 in DNA: TGTGCTAGTGGTTTTTTCCCTGGGACTGAAGCTTTCTTT.

J is TRBJ1-2 and V is TRBV7-9; D unclear. V was clipped by 3 bases and J by 4 bases, with 15 bases between them. Germline V CDR1 and CDR2: SEHNR, FQNEAQ (reference sequence). This CDR3 has 15 residues. The CDR3 sequence is CASSFSAGPLYGYTF. CDR3 nucleotides: TGTGCCAGCAGCTTTAGCGCCGGGCCTCTCTATGGCTACACCTTC.

The chain uses TRBV19 and TRBJ1-1; D is unclear. CDR3 length: 14 residues. In germline, CDR1 is LNHDA, CDR2 SQIVND (reference sequence). V was shortened by 6 bases and J by 0 bases, with 11 bases between the two germline ends. CDR3 in DNA: TGTGCCAGTAGCCCTACAGTTTTGAACACTGAAGCTTTCTTT. Its translation is CASSPTVLNTEAFF.

The chain employs TRBV4-3 and TRBJ1-5; D not certain. V shed 0 bases and J shed 9 bases, with 18 bases lying between them. The CDR3 extends over 16 amino acids. The V gene's germline CDR1 is LGHNA and CDR2 YSLEER. The CDR3 region is CASSQDYRFSSWPQHF. CDR3 DNA: TGCGCCAGCAGCCAAGACTACCGATTTTCGAGTTGGCCCCAGCATTTT.

In DNA, the CDR3 is TGTGCCAGCAGCCAAGATAGGGGGGGAAGAAGCTCCTACGAGCAGTACTTC. Translation: CASSQDRGGRSSYEQYF. J is TRBJ2-7 and V is TRBV14, with a possible D match to TRBD2 (7 bases). This CDR3 is built from 17 residues. The germline V gene encodes CDR1 SGHDN and CDR2 FVKESK. V lost 0 bases to trimming and J lost 0 bases, with 15 bases between them.

This clone came up once. The gene calls are TRBV7-2 and TRBJ1-1, with unresolved D. V lost 1 base, J lost 0 bases, and 6 bases lay in between. Germline CDR1 and CDR2: SGHTA and FQGNSA. CDR3 length: 14 residues. As DNA, the CDR3 is TGTGCCAGCAGCTTAGTAGCGTTGAACACTGAAGCTTTCTTT. Translation gives CASSLVALNTEAFF.

J is TRBJ2-3 and V is TRBV6-2 or TRBV6-3; D may be TRBD2 (5 bases). This CDR3 is built from 15 residues. V was trimmed by 4 bases and J by 3 bases, leaving 14 bases between them. In germline, CDR1 is MNHEY, CDR2 SVGEGT. Here the CDR3 DNA reads TGTGCCAGCAGTTGGGGAGCCAGGACTACAGATACGCAGTATTTT. This translates into CASSWGARTTDTQYF.

This clone was recorded a few times. The chain is built from TRBV20-1 and TRBJ2-1; D not certain. V gave up 6 bases and J gave up 10 bases, with 13 bases separating them. This CDR3 spans 11 amino acids. Germline V CDR1 and CDR2: DFQATT, SNEGSKA (reference sequence). DNA of the CDR3: TGCAGTGCCCAGGAGACTCAGGAGCAGTTCTTC. Translating it yields CSAQETQEQFF.

This clone was observed a single time. The rearrangement uses TRBV25-1 and TRBJ2-1; tentatively, D is TRBD2 (6 bases). V lost 6 bases, J lost 7 bases, and 19 bases lay in between. Per the germline V gene, CDR1 is MGHDK and CDR2 is SYGVNS. This CDR3 region has 15 residues. The chain's CDR3 is CASSVTGSPGNEQFF. CDR3 in DNA: TGTGCCAGCAGCGTAACCGGGAGCCCAGGGAATGAGCAGTTCTTC.